Below are 15 T cell receptor beta chains sequenced from a single sample in a study of blood T cell repertoires in COVID-19. This table comes from immunoSEQ multiplex PCR, and its TCRdb copy is limited to in-frame clones, with some not included. This table holds about 200,000 clones, about 84% found once. Sequences were obtained from PBMCs or T cells enriched from blood (not recorded which). The source of these receptors is a man aged 40-49 years with acute COVID-19.

This clone was observed a single time. The V gene is TRBV19, the J gene TRBJ1-1, with D uncertain. The CDR3 spans 13 residues. V was clipped by 1 base and J by 0 bases, with 3 bases between them. Germline CDR1 LNHDA, CDR2 SQIVND (reference sequence). The CDR3 protein is CASSIALNTEAFF. CDR3 nucleotides: TGTGCCAGTAGTATAGCTCTGAACACTGAAGCTTTCTTT.

This chain uses TRBV29-1 with TRBJ2-3, with D possibly TRBD2 on 6 matching bases. There are 13 residues in the CDR3. V was cut by 6 bases and J by 0 bases, with 10 bases left in between. Germline V gives CDR1 SQVTM, CDR2 ANQGSEA. For the CDR3, the DNA is TGCAGCGTGCTTAGCGGTAGCACAGATACGCAGTATTTT. Translation: CSVLSGSTDTQYF.

This clone was picked up one time. The V and J genes are TRBV11-2 and TRBJ1-1; D may be TRBD1 (5 bases). The CDR3 runs 13 residues. V was pared by 3 bases and J by 8 bases, with 13 bases between. Germline V gene data show CDR1 as SGHAT and CDR2 as FQNNGV. The CDR3 sequence: CASSFDGGLEAFF. The CDR3 DNA sequence: TGTGCCAGCAGCTTCGACGGGGGGTTGGAAGCTTTCTTT.

V and J are TRBV7-9 and TRBJ2-5; D remains ambiguous. Trimming left V 2 bases short and J 5 bases short, with 6 bases between. The CDR3 is made up of 12 amino acids. Germline CDR1 and CDR2: SEHNR and FQNEAQ (reference sequence). The CDR3 protein is CASSLSVETQYF. CDR3 nucleotides: TGTGCCAGCAGCTTATCGGTGGAGACCCAGTACTTC.

The chain joins TRBV6-1 to TRBJ2-1; 8 bases match TRBD2. V trimming: 1 base; J trimming: 13 bases; junction bases outside the gene matches: 9. CDR1 and CDR2 from the germline V gene are MNHNS and SASEGT. The CDR3 is 14 amino acids. CDR3 bases: TGTGCCAGCAGTGAAGGGGCTCCCGGGACTAGACAGTTCTTC. It specifies CASSEGAPGTRQFF.

The chain has TRBV4-2 and TRBJ2-7; 9 bases agree with TRBD2. Trimming cost V 0 bases and J 5 bases; bases outside gene matches: 11. CDR1 LGHNA and CDR2 YNFKEQ come from the germline V gene. The CDR3 loop spans 17 amino acids. CDR3 region: CASSQDPLAGLANEQYF. DNA for the CDR3: TGTGCCAGCAGCCAAGATCCCCTAGCGGGACTAGCCAACGAGCAGTACTTC.

The chain uses TRBV30 and TRBJ2-3, with 13 positions matching TRBD2. The CDR3 spans 14 residues. Germline-derived CDR1 and CDR2 are GTSNPN and SVGIG (reference sequence). CDR3 nucleotide sequence: TGTGCATGGGGACTAGCGGGATTTGTAGATACGCAGTATTTT. Its translation: CAWGLAGFVDTQYF.

The V gene is TRBV12-2, the J gene TRBJ2-4; the table calls TRBD2, which could not be checked here. TRBV12-2 constitutes a pseudogene. The CDR3 is 16 residues long. The CDR3 sequence is CASRSGLALAKNIQYF. In DNA, the CDR3 is TGTGCAAGTCGCTCCGGACTAGCGTTAGCCAAAAACATTCAGTACTTC.

This clone was detected only a few times. The V and J genes are TRBV1 and TRBJ1-3. TRBV1 is labeled a pseudogene. The CDR3 length is 16 residues. DNA of the CDR3: TGCACCAGCAGCCAAGATTTAGGGGAGGTTGGAAACACCATATATTTT. Protein sequence: CTSSQDLGEVGNTIYF.

The chain recombines TRBV3-1 (or the pseudogene TRBV3-2) with TRBJ1-1; D not certain. CDR1 is LGHDT and CDR2 is YNNKEL in the germline V gene (reference sequence). The CDR3 totals 16 residues. Between the trimmed V and J ends, which lost 0 bases and 0 bases, there was a span of 11 bases. CDR3 protein: CASSQEKATVNTEAFF. CDR3 nucleotide sequence: TGTGCCAGCAGCCAAGAAAAAGCCACGGTGAACACTGAAGCTTTCTTT.

The gene calls are TRBV5-1 and TRBJ1-1; D may be TRBD1 (6 bases). This CDR3 is 17 amino acids long. In germline, CDR1 is SGHRS, CDR2 YFSETQ. The V end was cut by 0 bases, the J end by 2 bases, with 17 bases between. Here the CDR3 reads CASSLGANLRGNTEAFF. The DNA for the CDR3 is TGCGCCAGCAGCTTGGGGGCCAACCTCAGGGGAAACACTGAAGCTTTCTTT.

The rearrangement joins TRBV7-8 to TRBJ2-7; D gene unclear. The V gene lost 0 bases and the J gene lost 4 bases, with 7 bases spanning the gap. The V gene's germline CDR1 is SGHVS and CDR2 FQNEAQ. The CDR3 length is 13 residues. The chain's CDR3 is CASSLARGYEQYF. The CDR3 nucleotides are TGTGCCAGCAGCTTAGCACGAGGTTACGAGCAGTACTTC.

This clone came up a few times. The rearrangement joins TRBV9 to TRBJ2-1, with 15 nucleotides matching TRBD2. From germline, CDR1 is SGDLS and CDR2 YYNGEE. The CDR3 covers 18 residues. V trimming: 4 bases; J trimming: 8 bases; junction bases outside the gene matches: 13. CDR3 region: CASSLGTSGRRLGYEQFF. The CDR3 DNA reads as TGTGCCAGCAGCCTCGGGACTAGCGGGAGGAGGTTGGGCTATGAGCAGTTCTTC.

This clone occurred a few times. V usage is TRBV5-4 and J usage is TRBJ2-7; TRBD1 agrees at 9 bases. CDR1 and CDR2 from the germline V gene are SGHNT and YYREEE (reference sequence). The CDR3 consists of 17 residues. V was pared by 4 bases and J by 3 bases, with 14 bases of the junction left unmatched. The CDR3 bases are TGTGCCAGCAGCCCTCAAACAGGGACAGGGAGGGGCTACGAGCAGTACTTC. This translates into CASSPQTGTGRGYEQYF.

CDR3 loop: CASSPTGARGYTF. DNA of the CDR3: TGTGCCAGTAGTCCGACAGGGGCAAGAGGTTACACCTTC. The chain joins TRBV19 to TRBJ1-2; 8 bases map to TRBD1. Germline V CDR1 and CDR2: LNHDA, SQIVND (reference sequence). V shed 5 bases and J 11 bases; nucleotides not matched to a gene: 10. This CDR3 spans 13 amino acids.